The T cell receptor beta chain under discussion was sequenced for a study of blood T cell repertoires in COVID-19. The assay was immunoSEQ multiplex PCR, and TCRdb's table has in-frame clones only and misses some. The repertoire holds about 40,000 clones, with 82% as singletons. Trimming at V came to 1 base and at J to 4 bases, leaving 3 bases not matched to a gene. CDR3 length: 16 amino acids. Germline CDR1 reads LGHDT; CDR2 reads YNNKEL (reference sequence). Specimen: peripheral blood. The receptor's source is a woman between 65 and 79 years old with acute or convalescent COVID-19. V and J are TRBV3-1 (or the pseudogene TRBV3-2) and TRBJ2-1; TRBD2 matches 11 bases. The CDR3 DNA sequence: TGTGCCAGCAGCCAAGCGGCTAGCGGGAGGTACAATGAGCAGTTCTTC. It codes for CASSQAASGRYNEQFF.